Each of the 9 T cell receptor beta chains below was sequenced from the same sample in a study of blood T cell repertoires in COVID-19. Measured with immunoSEQ multiplex PCR; TCRdb has only the in-frame clones, and not every one. This table holds 250,000 or so clones, around 90% found once. Specimen: PBMCs or T cells enriched from blood (not recorded which). The receptors were gathered from a woman aged 30 to 39 with acute COVID-19.

The chain joins TRBV3-1 (or the pseudogene TRBV3-2) to TRBJ2-5; the D gene is possibly TRBD2 (5 bases). CDR1 and CDR2 (germline): LGHDT, YNNKEL (reference sequence). The CDR3 runs 17 residues. Trimming removed 1 base from V and 5 bases from J, with 20 bases in between. CDR3 DNA: TGTGCCAGCAGCCAAGGAGGCGACTACTTTCTTATTGAGACCCAGTACTTC. Its translation is CASSQGGDYFLIETQYF.

This chain joins TRBV7-2 and TRBJ2-6, with D maybe TRBD2 (7 bases). Germline V CDR1 and CDR2: SGHTA, FQGNSA. V dropped 3 bases and J dropped 3 bases, with 12 bases sitting between them. This CDR3 spans 16 amino acids. The CDR3 DNA reads TGTGCCAGCAGCTTGGGGGCTAGCGGTGGGGCCAACGTCCTGACTTTC. Protein: CASSLGASGGANVLTF.

This chain connects TRBV19 to TRBJ2-3, with D possibly being TRBD1 (7 bases). CDR1 is LNHDA, CDR2 SQIVND, per germline (reference sequence). Trimming left V 3 bases short and J 5 bases short, with 15 bases between. The CDR3 runs 15 residues. This CDR3 is CASSIGRPGGDTQYF. The CDR3 nucleotides read TGTGCCAGTAGTATCGGGAGACCAGGGGGAGATACGCAGTATTTT.

The rearrangement joins TRBV5-1 to TRBJ1-1, with 9 bases that match TRBD1. Trimming took 4 bases from V and 5 from J; bases not matched to a gene: 3. The CDR3 sequence is 13 residues long. Per germline, CDR1 SGHRS and CDR2 YFSETQ. The CDR3, as DNA: TGCGCCAGCAGCCGGACAGGGGTAACTGAAGCTTTCTTT. Its translation: CASSRTGVTEAFF.

The chain joins TRBV9 to TRBJ2-7; 9 bases are shared with TRBD2. From germline, CDR1 is SGDLS and CDR2 YYNGEE. Trimming removed 0 bases from V and 0 bases from J; junction bases left unmatched: 7. The CDR3 spans 17 residues. The CDR3 protein is CASSVASSGTSSYEQYF. Here the CDR3 DNA reads TGTGCCAGCAGCGTAGCTTCTAGCGGGACCTCCTCCTACGAGCAGTACTTC.

The V gene is TRBV30, the J gene TRBJ2-3, with D possibly TRBD1 on 5 matching bases. Trimming removed 1 base at V and 3 bases at J, with 14 bases between. The CDR3 totals 15 residues. Germline-derived CDR1 and CDR2 are GTSNPN and SVGIG (reference sequence). The CDR3 is CAWSEDSRETDTQYF. DNA of the CDR3: TGTGCCTGGAGTGAAGACAGTCGCGAGACAGATACGCAGTATTTT.

This chain links TRBV3-1 (or the pseudogene TRBV3-2) with TRBJ1-1; 11 nucleotides match TRBD1. J lost 11 bases, V lost 0 bases, and 8 bases had no gene match. Germline values: CDR1 LGHDT, CDR2 YNNKEL (reference sequence). There are 15 residues in the CDR3. The CDR3 coding sequence is TGTGCCAGCAGCCAAGATCCCGGACAGGGGGCTGCGGCTTTCTTT. Translating gives CASSQDPGQGAAAFF.

The chain has TRBV28 and TRBJ1-3; the match to TRBD1 covers 8 bases. This CDR3 comprises 15 residues. The junction had 4 bases not matched to a gene; V was cut back by 5 bases and J by 1 base. Germline V gives CDR1 MDHEN, CDR2 SYDVKM. CDR3 in DNA: TGTGCCAGCAGTCTACGACAGGGGTCTGGAAACACCATATATTTT. Residues: CASSLRQGSGNTIYF.

The chain combines TRBV7-6 with TRBJ2-1; TRBD2 aligns across 10 bases. The CDR3 runs to 16 residues. Germline trimming cut 5 bases from V and 2 bases from J; bases unmatched to any gene: 6. Germline-derived CDR1 and CDR2 are SGHVS and FNYEAQ. The CDR3 DNA follows: TGTGCCAGCAGCCTACGGACTAGCGGAGCCTACAATGAGCAGTTCTTC. This gives the protein CASSLRTSGAYNEQFF.